This T cell receptor beta chain stems from a study of regulatory T cells in long-lasting Graves disease. Notes on the study in general: Accuracy could have been hurt by small sample size.

Investigators prepared the TCR beta libraries by applying iRepertoire HTBI primers and Arm-PCR of CDR3 regions. TCRdb re-called the multiplex PCR reads through MiXCR, storing one row per CDR3 protein. The data show about 430,000 distinct CDR3 sequences, 20% to 25% seen once. From germline, CDR1 is MGHRA and CDR2 YSYEKL. This CDR3 region has 15 residues. Concerning this clonotype itself: Its antigen is not known. A read error may be the cause here, since a much bigger clone is one base away.

The time point: persistent/refractory GD, antithyroid drugs over 5 years with positive TRAb. Extracted PBMC RNA gave rise to the TCR library. The sequenced sample was peripheral blood mononuclear cells (PBMCs), obtained when the disease was refractory, from a patient treated with antithyroid drugs. This clonotype was sampled from a female donor with Graves disease. The chain carries TRBV4-1 and TRBJ1-1, with D perhaps TRBD1 (6 bases). The CDR3 nucleotides read TGCGCCAGCAGCCAAGATTGGCGAGGGGACACTGAAGCTTCCTTT. Its protein is CASSQDWRGDTEASF.